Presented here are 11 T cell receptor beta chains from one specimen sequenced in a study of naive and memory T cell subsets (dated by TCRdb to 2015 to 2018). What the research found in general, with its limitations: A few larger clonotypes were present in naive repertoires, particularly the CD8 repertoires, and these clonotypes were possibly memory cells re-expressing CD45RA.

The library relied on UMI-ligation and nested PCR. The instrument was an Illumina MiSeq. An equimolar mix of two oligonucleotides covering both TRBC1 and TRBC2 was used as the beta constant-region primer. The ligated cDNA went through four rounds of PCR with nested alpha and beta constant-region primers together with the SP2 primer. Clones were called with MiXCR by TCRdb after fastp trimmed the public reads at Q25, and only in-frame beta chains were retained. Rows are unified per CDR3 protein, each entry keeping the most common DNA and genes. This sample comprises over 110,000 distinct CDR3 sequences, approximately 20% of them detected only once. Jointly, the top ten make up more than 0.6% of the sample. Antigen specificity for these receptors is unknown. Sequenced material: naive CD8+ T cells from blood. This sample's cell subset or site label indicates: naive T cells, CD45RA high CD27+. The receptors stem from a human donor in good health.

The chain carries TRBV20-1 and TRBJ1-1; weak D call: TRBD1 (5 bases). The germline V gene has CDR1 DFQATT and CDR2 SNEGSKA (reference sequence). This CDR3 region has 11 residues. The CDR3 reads CNPLRGAEAFF. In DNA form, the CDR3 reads TGCAACCCCCTCCGGGGGGCTGAAGCTTTCTTT.

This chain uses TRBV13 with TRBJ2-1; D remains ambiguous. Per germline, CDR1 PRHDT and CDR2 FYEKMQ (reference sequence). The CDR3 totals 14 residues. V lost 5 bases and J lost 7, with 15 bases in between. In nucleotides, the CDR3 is TGTGCCAGCAGCGAGGCCAAGGCCGGGAATGAGCAGTTCTTC. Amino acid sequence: CASSEAKAGNEQFF. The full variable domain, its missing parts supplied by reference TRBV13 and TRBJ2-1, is AAGVIQSPRHLIKEKRETATLKCYPIPRHDTVYWYQQGPGQDPQFLISFYEKMQSDKGSIPDRFSAQQFSDYHSELNMSSLELGDSALYFCASSEAKAGNEQFFGPGTRLTVL.

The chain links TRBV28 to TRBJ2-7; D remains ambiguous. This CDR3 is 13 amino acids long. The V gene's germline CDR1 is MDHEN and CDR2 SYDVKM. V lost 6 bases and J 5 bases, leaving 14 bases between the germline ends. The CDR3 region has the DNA TGTGCCAGCAGCCACCCTGGAAGGAACGAGCAGTACTTC. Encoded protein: CASSHPGRNEQYF.

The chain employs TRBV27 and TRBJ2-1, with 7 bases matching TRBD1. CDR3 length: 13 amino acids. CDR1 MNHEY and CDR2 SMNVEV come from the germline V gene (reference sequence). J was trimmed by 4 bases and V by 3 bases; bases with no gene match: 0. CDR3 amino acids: CASSLGQYNEQFF. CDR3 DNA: TGTGCCAGCAGTTTGGGACAGTACAATGAGCAGTTCTTC.

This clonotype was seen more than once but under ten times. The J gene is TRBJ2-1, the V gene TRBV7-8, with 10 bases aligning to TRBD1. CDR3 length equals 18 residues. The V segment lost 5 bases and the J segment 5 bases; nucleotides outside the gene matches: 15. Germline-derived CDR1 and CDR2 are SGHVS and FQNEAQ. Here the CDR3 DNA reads TGTGCCAGCAGCCCCATAGGGGACAGGGGCCTAGGTAACAATGAGCAGTTCTTC. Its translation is CASSPIGDRGLGNNEQFF.

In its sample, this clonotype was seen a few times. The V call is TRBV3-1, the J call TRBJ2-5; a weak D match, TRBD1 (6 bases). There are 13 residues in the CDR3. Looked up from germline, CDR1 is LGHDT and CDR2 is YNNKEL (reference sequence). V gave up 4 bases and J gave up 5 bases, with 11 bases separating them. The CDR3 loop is CASSPGHSETQYF. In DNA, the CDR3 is TGTGCCAGCAGCCCGGGACATTCGGAGACCCAGTACTTC.

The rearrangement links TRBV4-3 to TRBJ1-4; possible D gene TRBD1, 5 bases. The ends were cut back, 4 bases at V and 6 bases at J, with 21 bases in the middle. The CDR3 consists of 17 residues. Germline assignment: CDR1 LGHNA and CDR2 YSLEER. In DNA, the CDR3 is TGCGCCAGCAGCCGGGACCTTTTCGGGCGCGGAGATGAAAAACTGTTTTTT. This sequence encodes CASSRDLFGRGDEKLFF.

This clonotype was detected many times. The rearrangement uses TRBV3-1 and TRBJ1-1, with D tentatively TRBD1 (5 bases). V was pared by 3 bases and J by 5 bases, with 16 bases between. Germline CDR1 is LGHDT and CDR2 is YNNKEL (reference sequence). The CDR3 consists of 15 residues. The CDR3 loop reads CASSQGLGGGTEAFF. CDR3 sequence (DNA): TGTGCCAGCAGCCAGGGTCTGGGGGGAGGAACTGAAGCTTTCTTT. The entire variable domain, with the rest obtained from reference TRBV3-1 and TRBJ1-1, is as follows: DTAVSQTPKYLVTQMGNDKSIKCEQNLGHDTMYWYKQDSKKFLKIMFSYNNKELIINETVPNRFSPKSPDKAHLNLHINSLELGDSAVYFCASSQGLGGGTEAFFGQGTRLTVV.

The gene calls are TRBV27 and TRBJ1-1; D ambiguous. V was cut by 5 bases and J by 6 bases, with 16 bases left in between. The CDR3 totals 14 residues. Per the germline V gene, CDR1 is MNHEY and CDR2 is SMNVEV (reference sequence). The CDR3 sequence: CASSPVPRGAEAFF. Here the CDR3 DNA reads TGTGCCAGCAGTCCAGTCCCAAGAGGCGCTGAAGCTTTCTTT.

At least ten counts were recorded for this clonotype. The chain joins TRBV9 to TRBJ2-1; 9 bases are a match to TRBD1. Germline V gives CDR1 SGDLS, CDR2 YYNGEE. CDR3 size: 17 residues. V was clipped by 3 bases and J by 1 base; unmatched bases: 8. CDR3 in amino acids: CASSAGADRGSYNEQFF. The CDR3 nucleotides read TGTGCCAGCAGCGCGGGAGCGGACAGGGGATCCTACAATGAGCAGTTCTTC.

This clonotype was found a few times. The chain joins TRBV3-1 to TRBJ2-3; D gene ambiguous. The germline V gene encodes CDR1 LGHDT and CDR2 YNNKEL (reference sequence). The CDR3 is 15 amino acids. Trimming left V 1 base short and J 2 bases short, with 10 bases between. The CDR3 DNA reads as TGTGCCAGCAGCCAAGGTTTATCAGTCACAGATACGCAGTATTTT. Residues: CASSQGLSVTDTQYF.